This T cell receptor (beta chain) was identified in a study of somatic mutations in cytotoxic T cells in rheumatoid arthritis (dated by TCRdb to the late 2010s). At the level of the whole study: Some V beta antibody-stained T-cell populations were flow-sorted on a FACSAria II or Sony SH800 at nearly 100% purity, and sorted V beta1+ cells also underwent TCRB sequencing. In newly diagnosed rheumatoid arthritis without treatment, the study examined if expanded CD8+ T-cell clones harbor somatic mutations, relying on TCRB deep sequencing to characterize clonality. A total of 65 or so rheumatoid arthritis patients and some 18 healthy controls underwent TCRB deep sequencing. Median age was essentially the same in the patient group and the control group.

Genomic DNA underwent TCRB CDR3 sequencing using the immunoSEQ assay. In the paper's pipeline: Analyses were restricted to productive TCRB rearrangements. Clonality was expressed as a Shannon entropy-based productive clonality index, with each clone defined by a unique TCRB CDR3 sequence. Repertoire overlap for a pair of samples was computed from each clone's template counts relative to total templates per sample. V-gene usage from TCRB sequencing and V-gene usage measured by flow cytometry were correlated (Spearman r of 0.61). In its TCRdb copy, this immuneACCESS table keeps in-frame sequences only and misses some clones. Where compared with another copy, unresolved V genes explain less than half of these, and the others have no known cause. That table furnishes V, J and clone size, whereas the DNA furnished D and trimming. Here the sample has over 10,000 clones; roughly 87% occur a single time. The biggest ten clones account for approximately 15% of the sample.

With a median age of approximately 55 years (range about 21-75) and around 50% female, the healthy controls consisted of 20 blood donors whose buffy coats were used. CD4+ and CD8+ cells were isolated by positive magnetic bead selection on an AutoMACS, and purity was checked by flow cytometry. Isolation of peripheral blood mononuclear cells was done through Ficoll-Paque PLUS density gradient separation. Nucleospin Tissue or Tissue XS kits were used to extract DNA from CD4-enriched, CD8-enriched or PBMC samples, and a Qubit 2.0 fluorometer was used for quantification. This clone is a singleton in its sample. The antigen it binds to is not known. The record has no base qualities; no much larger clone is one base away. The trim is 5 bases for V and 8 bases for J, with a gap of 15 bases between the germline ends. The CDR3, from cysteine to phenylalanine, totals 13 residues. Of the read, only the CDR3 DNA is kept; its 39 bases are in frame from base 1. Taken from the germline V gene, the CDR1 and CDR2 loops are MDHEN and SYDVKM.

General study outcomes and caveats: The slight TRBV07 underrepresentation in patients was not adjusted for multiple comparisons. CD8+ clonality increased with age in patients (Spearman r of about 0.49) but not in healthy controls. CD8+ T-cell clonality in rheumatoid arthritis patients was not significantly different from that in age-matched healthy controls. In 8 of 65 patients the largest CD8+ clone exceeded 20% of CD8+ cells, and several identical CD8+ TCRB sequences were shared between blood and synovial fluid. The expanded CD8+ clones had unknown antigen targets, and not appearing in virus-specific databases did not rule out that they were virus-specific.

This TCR was sampled from a woman aged 55-70 years in good health. The V and J segments used are TRBV28 and TRBJ1-2; the D gene remains uncertain. Sequencing was carried out using CD8+ T cells sorted from blood. The DNA reads TGTGCCAGCAGTCTGACCGAAGGGAGCGGCTACACCTTC. The encoded protein is CASSLTEGSGYTF.